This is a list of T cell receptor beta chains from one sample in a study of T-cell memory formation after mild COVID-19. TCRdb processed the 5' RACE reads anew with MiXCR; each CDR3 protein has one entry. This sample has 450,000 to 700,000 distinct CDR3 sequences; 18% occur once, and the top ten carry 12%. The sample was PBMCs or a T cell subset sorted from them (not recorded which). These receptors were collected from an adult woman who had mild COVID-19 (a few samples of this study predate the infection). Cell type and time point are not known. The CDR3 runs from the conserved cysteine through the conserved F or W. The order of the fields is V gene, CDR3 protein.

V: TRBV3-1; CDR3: CASSPSSYERLFF
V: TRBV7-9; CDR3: CASRPAGSQETQYF
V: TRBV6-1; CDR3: CASSEGTGGFGNQPQHF
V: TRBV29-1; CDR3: CRGSGRLWDGNTEAFF
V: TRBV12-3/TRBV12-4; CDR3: CASINLKYGYTF
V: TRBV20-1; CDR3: CSAASSFTDTQYF
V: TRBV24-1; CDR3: CATRAPIGPLLGEQYF
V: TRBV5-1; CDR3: CASSLGVSEGYGYTF
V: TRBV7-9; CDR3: CASSYIPGQPSGELFF
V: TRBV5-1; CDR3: CASSLEGQNYEQYF
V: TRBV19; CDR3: CASRLPSKVQGYGYTF
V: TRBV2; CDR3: CASSDEREAFF
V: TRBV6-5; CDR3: CASSNPGQPYEQYF
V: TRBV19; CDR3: CASRVSGNSYNEQFF
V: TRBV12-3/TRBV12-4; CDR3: CASSLGGAVPYNEQFF
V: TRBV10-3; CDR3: CAIRDPGQGGSYEQYF
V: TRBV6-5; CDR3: CASSPQTGRPNQPQHF
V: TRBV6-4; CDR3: CASSDSLEENEQFF
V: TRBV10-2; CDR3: CASRGGTAREQFF
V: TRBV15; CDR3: CATSRGRRLANTEAFF
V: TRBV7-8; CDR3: CASSLVSVSALVFYEQYF
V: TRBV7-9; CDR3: CASSLLPWDRTVSYGYTF
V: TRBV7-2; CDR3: CASSFARTGDTQYF
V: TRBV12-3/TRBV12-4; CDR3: CASSLRDIYGYTF
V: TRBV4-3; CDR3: CASSPHRGTGQQYF
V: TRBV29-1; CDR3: CSVVDTGELFF
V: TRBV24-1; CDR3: CATSDLAGAEQYF
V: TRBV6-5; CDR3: CASSQTPWASGNLGEQYF
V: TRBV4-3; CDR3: CASSQGGVGGYTF
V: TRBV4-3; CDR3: CASSQANPADTQYF
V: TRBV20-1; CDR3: CSASISGGYAYEQYF
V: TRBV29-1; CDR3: CSVRTGPTLYGYTF
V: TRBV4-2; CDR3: CASSLPSASYEQYF
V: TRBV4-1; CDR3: CASSQGQVGQPQHF
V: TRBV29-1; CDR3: CSVSPGRGTEAFF
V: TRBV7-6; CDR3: CASSSYGRGRVHDTQYF
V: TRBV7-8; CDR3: CASSQRLAGSTDTQYF
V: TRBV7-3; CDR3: CASSADGQINYGYTF
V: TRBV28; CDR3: CASSILAGAPYF
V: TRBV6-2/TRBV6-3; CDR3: CASTALAGVYEQYF
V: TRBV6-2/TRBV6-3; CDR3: CASSYASGSMYEQFF
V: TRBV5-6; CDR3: CASSRGLASTDTQYF
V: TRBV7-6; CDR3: CASSLVQENTEAFF
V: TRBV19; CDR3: CASRLAAAGGEQYF
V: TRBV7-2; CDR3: CASSKTDLSTDTQYF
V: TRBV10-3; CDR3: CAISSGVDEKLFF